The 18 T cell receptor beta chains below all came from one sample that was sequenced in a study of T cells after yellow fever vaccination. TCRdb called the 5' RACE reads again in MiXCR, with one record for every CDR3 protein. Seen here are approximately 550,000 distinct CDR3 sequences, over 15% observed once, and the top ten hold roughly 13%. The sample in question was PBMCs, obtained 15 days after the yellow fever booster vaccination. The source is a man younger than 40 who received the YFV17D yellow fever vaccine.

This clonotype appeared a single time. The chain recombines TRBV7-9 with TRBJ2-3, with 7 bases that match TRBD2. CDR1 and CDR2 from the germline V gene are SEHNR and FQNEAQ (reference sequence). This CDR3 is 16 amino acids long. J was trimmed by 2 bases and V by 1 base; bases with no gene match: 6. The CDR3 DNA sequence: TGTGCCAGCAGCTTAGGGAGCGGGAAGTTCACAGATACGCAGTATTTT. Protein sequence: CASSLGSGKFTDTQYF.

V gene TRBV29-1 combines with J gene TRBJ2-5; 10 nucleotides agree with TRBD1. The CDR3 runs to 14 residues. Germline V CDR1 and CDR2: SQVTM, ANQGSEA. J was trimmed by 5 bases and V by 7 bases; bases with no gene match: 10. CDR3 nucleotides: TGCAGCGGCGGGACAGGGGCCCTGGGGGAGACCCAGTACTTC. It encodes CSGGTGALGETQYF.

This clonotype was counted at least ten times. One end of the junction fails to match germline, which may point to a read error. The rearrangement uses TRBV7-2 and TRBJ2-5, with D perhaps assigned TRBD1 or TRBD2 (5 bases each). The CDR3 sequence is 13 residues long. Per the germline V gene, CDR1 is SGHTA and CDR2 is FQGNSA. CDR3 in DNA: TGCGCCAGCAGCCCAGGGAGCCAAGAGACCCAGTACTTC. Translated, it gives CASSPGSQETQYF. Complete variable domain (other parts from reference TRBV7-2 and TRBJ2-5): GAGVSQSPSNKVTEKGKDVELRCDPISGHTALYWYRQSLGQGLEFLIYFQGNSAPDKSGLPSDRFSAERTGGSVSTLTIQRTQQEDSAVYLCASSPGSQETQYFGPGTRLLVL.

This clonotype occurred a few times. The chain uses TRBV7-6 and TRBJ2-2, with D tentatively TRBD2 (5 bases). Germline V lookup: CDR1 SGHVS, CDR2 FNYEAQ. CDR3 length equals 14 residues. Trimming stripped 4 bases from V and 2 bases from J, with 8 bases between. For the CDR3, the DNA is TGTGCCAGCAGCTCTAGCAGAAACACCGGGGAGCTGTTTTTT. Translating gives CASSSSRNTGELFF.

This clonotype was observed a few times. This chain connects TRBV7-2 to TRBJ2-2; 8 bases line up with TRBD1. V shed 5 bases and J 6 bases; nucleotides not matched to a gene: 8. This CDR3 spans 15 amino acids. CDR1 is SGHTA, CDR2 FQGNSA, per germline. CDR3 coding DNA: TGTGCCAGCAGCACACAGGACAGGGTAGCCGGGGAGCTGTTTTTT. Amino acids: CASSTQDRVAGELFF.

The chain recombines TRBV27 with TRBJ1-4; D is uncertain. The CDR3 runs to 14 residues. Germline V lookup: CDR1 MNHEY, CDR2 SMNVEV (reference sequence). The V end was cut by 5 bases, the J end by 6 bases, with 13 bases between. CDR3 coding DNA: TGTGCCAGCAGTCCCCGGGAGTGGGATGAAAAACTGTTTTTT. Its protein is CASSPREWDEKLFF.

In its sample, this clonotype was seen a few times. J is TRBJ2-4 and V is TRBV6-2 or TRBV6-3; tentative D call: TRBD2 (5 bases). V shed 0 bases and J shed 0 bases, with 9 bases lying between them. The germline V gene has CDR1 MNHEY and CDR2 SVGEGT. The CDR3 is 16 residues long. For the CDR3, the DNA is TGTGCCAGCAGTTACTCCGGAGGCGTAGCCAAAAACATTCAGTACTTC. Its translation is CASSYSGGVAKNIQYF.

J is TRBJ2-3 and V is TRBV7-3; the D gene is possibly TRBD2 (5 bases). Trimming took 5 bases from V and 6 from J, leaving 15 bases between them. Germline assignment: CDR1 SGHTA and CDR2 FQGTGA. This CDR3 contains 14 residues. The CDR3 loop reads CASSTRRGSDTQYF. In nucleotides, the CDR3 is TGTGCCAGCAGCACCCGCCGAGGGTCTGATACGCAGTATTTT.

V gene TRBV7-2 combines with J gene TRBJ1-1, with D unclear. This CDR3 has 15 amino acids. Between the trimmed V and J ends, which lost 5 bases and 0 bases, there was a span of 13 bases. Looked up from germline, CDR1 is SGHTA and CDR2 is FQGNSA. CDR3 region: CASSHGRNMNTEAFF. The CDR3 region has the DNA TGTGCCAGCAGCCACGGACGGAACATGAACACTGAAGCTTTCTTT. Using reference TRBV7-2 and TRBJ1-1 for the parts outside the CDR3, the full variable domain is GAGVSQSPSNKVTEKGKDVELRCDPISGHTALYWYRQSLGQGLEFLIYFQGNSAPDKSGLPSDRFSAERTGGSVSTLTIQRTQQEDSAVYLCASSHGRNMNTEAFFGQGTRLTVV.

V gene TRBV9 combines with J gene TRBJ2-7, with D unclear. Between the trimmed V and J ends, which lost 0 bases and 0 bases, there was a span of 10 bases. The CDR3 has 15 residues. Germline V CDR1 and CDR2: SGDLS, YYNGEE. The CDR3 is CASSVGVESSYEQYF. For the CDR3, the DNA is TGTGCCAGCAGCGTAGGGGTTGAAAGCTCCTACGAGCAGTACTTC.

This rearrangement joins TRBV5-1 to TRBJ2-6; possible D gene TRBD1, 5 bases. V lost 0 bases and J 0 bases, leaving 16 bases between the germline ends. Germline CDR1 and CDR2: SGHRS and YFSETQ. The CDR3 is 19 amino acids. The CDR3 DNA follows: TGCGCCAGCAGCTTGGCCGCAGGGCAGTTTATCTCTGGGGCCAACGTCCTGACTTTC. Encoded protein: CASSLAAGQFISGANVLTF.

This clonotype was recorded a few times. The genes are TRBV10-1 and TRBJ2-3, with D perhaps TRBD2 (5 bases). This CDR3 is built from 14 residues. V lost 4 bases and J 3 bases, leaving 11 bases between the germline ends. In germline, CDR1 is WNHNN, CDR2 SYGVQD (reference sequence). The CDR3 loop is CASSAVLGTDTQYF. Here the CDR3 DNA reads TGCGCCAGCAGTGCGGTACTAGGAACAGATACGCAGTATTTT.

The CDR3 spells CASSPGFGQPQHF. Written as DNA, the CDR3 is TGTGCCAGCAGCCCGGGTTTCGGGCAGCCCCAGCATTTT. The rearrangement uses TRBV7-2 and TRBJ1-5; the D is unclear. CDR1 is SGHTA and CDR2 is FQGNSA in the germline V gene. The V end was cut by 5 bases, the J end by 7 bases, with 12 bases between. The CDR3 is 13 residues long.

The rearrangement joins TRBV29-1 to TRBJ2-1; tentatively, D is TRBD2 (5 bases). There are 12 residues in the CDR3. Deletions cut 6 bases from V and 6 bases from J, with 12 bases between. The V gene's germline CDR1 is SQVTM and CDR2 ANQGSEA. The CDR3 loop is CSVRSATNEQFF. CDR3 nucleotides: TGCAGCGTCCGTAGCGCCACCAATGAGCAGTTCTTC.

CDR3 region: CASSARTGTQETQYF. The CDR3 region has the DNA TGTGCCAGCAGCGCCCGGACAGGAACGCAAGAGACCCAGTACTTC. The chain joins TRBV3-1 to TRBJ2-5; TRBD1 matches 7 bases. Germline V gene data show CDR1 as LGHDT and CDR2 as YNNKEL (reference sequence). V lost 5 bases, J lost 2 bases, and 8 bases stayed unmatched. The length of the CDR3 is 15 residues.

V is TRBV18 and J is TRBJ2-7; a weak D match, TRBD2 (5 bases). The CDR3 is 13 residues long. Germline values: CDR1 KGHSH, CDR2 LQKENI. V was shortened by 6 bases and J by 3 bases, with 12 bases between the two germline ends. This chain's CDR3 is CASSANEGYEQYF. In nucleotides, the CDR3 is TGTGCCAGCTCGGCAAACGAGGGCTACGAGCAGTACTTC.

The J gene is TRBJ2-3, the V gene TRBV18; perhaps TRBD1 as D (6 bases). This CDR3 spans 15 amino acids. The V and J ends lost 2 bases and 2 bases respectively, with 11 bases between them. Germline loops: CDR1 KGHSH, CDR2 LQKENI. CDR3 protein: CASSPMDSNTDTQYF. CDR3 DNA sequence: TGTGCCAGCTCACCAATGGACAGCAACACAGATACGCAGTATTTT.

This clonotype occurred a few times. The genes are TRBV28 and TRBJ2-1; the D gene is possibly TRBD2 (6 bases). The CDR3 is 16 amino acids. Germline lookup yields CDR1 MDHEN and CDR2 SYDVKM. V lost 7 bases and J 4 bases, leaving 20 bases between the germline ends. The CDR3, as DNA: TGTGCCAGCACCGCCGTGACTGGCGGGATTTACAATGAGCAGTTCTTC. It encodes CASTAVTGGIYNEQFF.